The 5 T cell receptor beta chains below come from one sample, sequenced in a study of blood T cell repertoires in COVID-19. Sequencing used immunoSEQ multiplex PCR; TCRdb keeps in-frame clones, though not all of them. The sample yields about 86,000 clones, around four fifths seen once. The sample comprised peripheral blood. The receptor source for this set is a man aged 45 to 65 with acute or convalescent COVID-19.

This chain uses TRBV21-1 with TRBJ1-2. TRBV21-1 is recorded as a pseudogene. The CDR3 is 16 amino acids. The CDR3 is CASSKARGPANYGYTF. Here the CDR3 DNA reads TGTGCCAGCAGCAAAGCGCGGGGACCCGCTAACTATGGCTACACCTTC.

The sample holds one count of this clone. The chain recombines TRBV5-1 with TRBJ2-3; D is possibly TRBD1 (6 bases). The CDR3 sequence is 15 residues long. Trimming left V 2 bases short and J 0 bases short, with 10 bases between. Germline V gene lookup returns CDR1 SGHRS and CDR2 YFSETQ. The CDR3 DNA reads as TGCGCCAGCAGCTTCGGACAGATGAGCACAGATACGCAGTATTTT. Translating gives CASSFGQMSTDTQYF.

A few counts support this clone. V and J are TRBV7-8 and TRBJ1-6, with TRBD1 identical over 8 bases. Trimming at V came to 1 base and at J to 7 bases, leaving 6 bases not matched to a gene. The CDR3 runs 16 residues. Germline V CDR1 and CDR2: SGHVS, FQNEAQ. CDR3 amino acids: CASSLVGQGENSPLHF. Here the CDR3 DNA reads TGTGCCAGCAGCTTAGTCGGACAGGGTGAAAATTCACCCCTCCACTTT. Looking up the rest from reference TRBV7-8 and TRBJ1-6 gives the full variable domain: GAGVSQSPRYKVAKRGQDVALRCDPISGHVSLFWYQQALGQGPEFLTYFQNEAQLDKSGLPSDRFFAERPEGSVSTLKIQRTQQEDSAVYLCASSLVGQGENSPLHFGNGTRLTVT.

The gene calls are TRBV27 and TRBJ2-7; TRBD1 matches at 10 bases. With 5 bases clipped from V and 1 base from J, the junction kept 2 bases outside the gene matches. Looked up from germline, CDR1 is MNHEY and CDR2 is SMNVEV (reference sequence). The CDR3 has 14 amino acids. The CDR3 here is CASSRQGASYEQYF. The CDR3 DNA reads TGTGCCAGCAGTCGACAGGGGGCTTCCTACGAGCAGTACTTC.

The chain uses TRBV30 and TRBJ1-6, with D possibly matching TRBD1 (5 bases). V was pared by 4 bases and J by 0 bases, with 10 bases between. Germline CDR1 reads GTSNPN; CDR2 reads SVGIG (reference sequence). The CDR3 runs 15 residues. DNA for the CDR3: TGTGCCTGGACCGGGGGAGGCTCCTATAATTCACCCCTCCACTTT. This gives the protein CAWTGGGSYNSPLHF.